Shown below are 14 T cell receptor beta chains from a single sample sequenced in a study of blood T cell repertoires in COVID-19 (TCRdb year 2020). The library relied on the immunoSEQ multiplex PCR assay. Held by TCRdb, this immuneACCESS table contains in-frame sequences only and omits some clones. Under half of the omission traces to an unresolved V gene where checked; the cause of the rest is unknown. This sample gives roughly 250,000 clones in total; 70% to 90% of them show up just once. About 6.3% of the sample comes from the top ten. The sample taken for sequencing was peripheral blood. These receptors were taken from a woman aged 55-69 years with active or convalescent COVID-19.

This CDR3 is CAWTRLAGSYNEQFF. The CDR3, as DNA: TGTGCCTGGACCAGACTAGCGGGATCCTACAATGAGCAGTTCTTC. V and J are TRBV30 and TRBJ2-1, with 11 bases lining up with TRBD2. Germline trimming cut 4 bases from V and 1 base from J; bases unmatched to any gene: 3. The length of the CDR3 is 15 residues. Germline V gene lookup returns CDR1 GTSNPN and CDR2 SVGIG (reference sequence).

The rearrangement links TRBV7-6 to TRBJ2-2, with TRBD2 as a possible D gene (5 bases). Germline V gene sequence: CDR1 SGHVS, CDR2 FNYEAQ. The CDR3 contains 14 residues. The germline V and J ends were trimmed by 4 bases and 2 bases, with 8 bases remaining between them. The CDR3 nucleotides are TGTGCCAGCAGCTCCGGGGTAAACACCGGGGAGCTGTTTTTT. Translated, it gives CASSSGVNTGELFF.

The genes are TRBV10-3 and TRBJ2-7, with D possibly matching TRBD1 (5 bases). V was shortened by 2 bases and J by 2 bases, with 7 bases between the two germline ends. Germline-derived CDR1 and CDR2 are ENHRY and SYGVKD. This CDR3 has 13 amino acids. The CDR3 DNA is TGTGCCATCAGTGAGGGACATCCCTACGAGCAGTACTTC. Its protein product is CAISEGHPYEQYF.

CDR3 nucleotides: TGTGCCATCAGGGCAGCGGGAGAGGTCGACGAGCAGTACTTC. Protein sequence: CAIRAAGEVDEQYF. The chain links TRBV10-3 to TRBJ2-7, with 8 positions matching TRBD2. CDR3 length: 14 residues. CDR1 is ENHRY, CDR2 SYGVKD, per germline. The junction had 9 bases not matched to a gene; V was cut back by 6 bases and J by 5 bases.

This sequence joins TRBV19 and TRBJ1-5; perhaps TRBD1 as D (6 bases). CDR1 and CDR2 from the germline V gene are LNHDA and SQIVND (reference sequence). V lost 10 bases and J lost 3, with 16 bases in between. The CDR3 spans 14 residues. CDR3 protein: CATNRGGLNQPQHF. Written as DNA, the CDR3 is TGTGCCACAAACCGGGGGGGGCTCAATCAGCCCCAGCATTTT.

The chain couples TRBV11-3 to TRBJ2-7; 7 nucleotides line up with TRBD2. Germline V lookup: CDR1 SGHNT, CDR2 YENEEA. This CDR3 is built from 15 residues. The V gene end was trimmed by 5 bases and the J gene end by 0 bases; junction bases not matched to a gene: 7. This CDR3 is CASSPVGGSSYEQYF. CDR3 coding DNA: TGTGCCAGCAGCCCTGTGGGGGGGTCCTCCTACGAGCAGTACTTC.

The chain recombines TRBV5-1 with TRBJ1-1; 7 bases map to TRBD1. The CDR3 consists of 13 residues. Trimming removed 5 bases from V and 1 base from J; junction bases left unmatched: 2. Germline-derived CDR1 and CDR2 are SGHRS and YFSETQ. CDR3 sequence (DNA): TGCGCCAGCAGGGGGACAGCGAACACTGAAGCTTTCTTT. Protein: CASRGTANTEAFF.

The CDR3 nucleotides read TGTGCCATCAGTCGGGGGGTGGCCATGAACACTGAAGCTTTCTTT. This gives the protein CAISRGVAMNTEAFF. The chain recombines TRBV10-3 with TRBJ1-1; tentative D call: TRBD1 (5 bases). Trimming shortened V by 5 bases and J by 0 bases, and 13 bases separated the two germline ends. CDR1 and CDR2 from the germline V gene are ENHRY and SYGVKD. CDR3 length: 15 residues.

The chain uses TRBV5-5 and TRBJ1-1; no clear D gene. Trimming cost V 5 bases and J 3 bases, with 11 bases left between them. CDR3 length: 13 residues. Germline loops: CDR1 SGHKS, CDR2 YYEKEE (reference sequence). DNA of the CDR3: TGTGCCAGCAGTTCTAACCCCGACACTGAAGCTTTCTTT. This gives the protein CASSSNPDTEAFF. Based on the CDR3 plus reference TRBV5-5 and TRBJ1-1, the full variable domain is DAGVTQSPTHLIKTRGQQVTLRCSPISGHKSVSWYQQVLGQGPQFIFQYYEKEERGRGNFPDRFSARQFPNYSSELNVNALLLGDSALYLCASSSNPDTEAFFGQGTRLTVV.

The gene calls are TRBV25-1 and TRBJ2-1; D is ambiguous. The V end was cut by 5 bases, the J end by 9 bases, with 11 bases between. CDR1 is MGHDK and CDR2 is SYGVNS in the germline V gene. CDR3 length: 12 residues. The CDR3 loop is CASSHSWREQFF. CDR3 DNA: TGTGCCAGCAGTCACAGCTGGCGTGAGCAGTTCTTC.

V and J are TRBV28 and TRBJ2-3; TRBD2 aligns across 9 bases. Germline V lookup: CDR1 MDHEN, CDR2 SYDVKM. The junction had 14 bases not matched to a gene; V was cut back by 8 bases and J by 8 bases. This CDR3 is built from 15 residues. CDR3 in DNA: TGTGCCAGCGGGCTGATAGCGGGGGAGGGAGGTACGCAGTATTTT. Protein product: CASGLIAGEGGTQYF.

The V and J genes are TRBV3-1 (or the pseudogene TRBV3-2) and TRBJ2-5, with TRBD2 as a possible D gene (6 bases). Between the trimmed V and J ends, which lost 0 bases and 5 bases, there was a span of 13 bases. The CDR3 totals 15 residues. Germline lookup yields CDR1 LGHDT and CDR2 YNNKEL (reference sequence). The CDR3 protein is CASSQDPGRGETQYF. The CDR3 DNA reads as TGTGCCAGCAGCCAAGACCCAGGGCGGGGTGAGACCCAGTACTTC.

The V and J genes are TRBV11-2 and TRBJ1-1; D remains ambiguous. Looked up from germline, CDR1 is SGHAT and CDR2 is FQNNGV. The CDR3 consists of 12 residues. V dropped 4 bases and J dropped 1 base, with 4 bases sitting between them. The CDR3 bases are TGTGCCAGCAGCTCCCGGAACACTGAAGCTTTCTTT. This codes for CASSSRNTEAFF. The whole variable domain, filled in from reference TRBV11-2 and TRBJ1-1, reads EAGVAQSPRYKIIEKRQSVAFWCNPISGHATLYWYQQILGQGPKLLIQFQNNGVVDDSQLPKDRFSAERLKGVDSTLKIQPAKLEDSAVYLCASSSRNTEAFFGQGTRLTVV.

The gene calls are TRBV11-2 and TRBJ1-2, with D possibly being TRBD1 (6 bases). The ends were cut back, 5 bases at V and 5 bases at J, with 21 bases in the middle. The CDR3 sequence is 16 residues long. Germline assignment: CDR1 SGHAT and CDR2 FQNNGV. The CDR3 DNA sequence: TGTGCCAGCAGCCCCCTCGCTACAGGGTCGGGGTATGGCTACACCTTC. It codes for CASSPLATGSGYGYTF.